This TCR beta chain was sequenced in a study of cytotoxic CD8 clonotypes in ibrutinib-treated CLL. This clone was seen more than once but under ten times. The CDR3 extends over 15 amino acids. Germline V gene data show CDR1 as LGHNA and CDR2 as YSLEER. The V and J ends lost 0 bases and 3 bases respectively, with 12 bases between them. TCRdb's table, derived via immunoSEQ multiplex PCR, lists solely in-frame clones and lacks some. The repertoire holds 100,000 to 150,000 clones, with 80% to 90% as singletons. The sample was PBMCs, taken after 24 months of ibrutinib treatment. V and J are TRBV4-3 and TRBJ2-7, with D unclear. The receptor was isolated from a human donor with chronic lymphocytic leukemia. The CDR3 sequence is CASSQDGALVYEQYF. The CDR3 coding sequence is TGCGCCAGCAGCCAAGATGGTGCTCTAGTCTACGAGCAGTACTTC.